The clone carrying this TCR beta chain was counted many times. The data originate from a study of patients and donors after allogeneic stem cell transplantation. TCRdb fed the RT-PCR reads into MiXCR, producing one record per CDR3 protein. Of over 5,500 distinct CDR3 sequences listed, more than 9.5% are singletons. This CDR3 region has 14 residues. The germline V and J ends were trimmed by 1 base and 5 bases, with 8 bases remaining between them. Per the germline V gene, CDR1 is SGHAT and CDR2 is FQNNGV. The chain has TRBV11-2 and TRBJ1-4; D not certain. The TCR sequence derives from a human donor who was either an allogeneic HSCT recipient or a stem cell or donor lymphocyte infusion donor (not recorded which). It is not recorded whose cells these are; they may come from a transplant donor. Material for sequencing was blood, either unsorted or a sorted T cell fraction (not recorded which). The CDR3 sequence is CASSLGAENEKLFF. In nucleotides, the CDR3 is TGTGCCAGCAGCTTAGGGGCAGAGAATGAAAAACTGTTTTTT.